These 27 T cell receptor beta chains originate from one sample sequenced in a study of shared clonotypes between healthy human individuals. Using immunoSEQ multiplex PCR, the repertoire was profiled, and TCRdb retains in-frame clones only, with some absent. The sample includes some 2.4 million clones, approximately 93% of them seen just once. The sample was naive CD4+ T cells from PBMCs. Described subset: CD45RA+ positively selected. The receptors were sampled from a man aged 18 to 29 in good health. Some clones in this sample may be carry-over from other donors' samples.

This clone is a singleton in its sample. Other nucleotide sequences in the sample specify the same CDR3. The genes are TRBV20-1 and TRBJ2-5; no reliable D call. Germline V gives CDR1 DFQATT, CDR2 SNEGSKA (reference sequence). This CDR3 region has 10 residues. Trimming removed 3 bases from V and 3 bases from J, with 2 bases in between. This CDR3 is CSASEETQYF. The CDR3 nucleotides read TGCAGTGCTAGTGAAGAGACCCAGTACTTC.

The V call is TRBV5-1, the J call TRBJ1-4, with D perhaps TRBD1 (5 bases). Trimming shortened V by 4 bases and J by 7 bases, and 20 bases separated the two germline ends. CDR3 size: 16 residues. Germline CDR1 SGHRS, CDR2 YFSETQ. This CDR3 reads CASSLGGVGGGEKLFF. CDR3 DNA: TGCGCCAGCAGCCTGGGTGGAGTTGGGGGAGGTGAAAAACTGTTTTTT.

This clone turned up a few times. CDR3 DNA sequence: TGTGCCAGTAGTGCAGCCAGAGCTAACTATGGCTACACCTTC. It is translated as CASSAARANYGYTF. The chain employs TRBV19 and TRBJ1-2; unclear D gene. Germline V lookup: CDR1 LNHDA, CDR2 SQIVND (reference sequence). Trimming took off 5 bases at V and 0 bases at J, with 10 bases between the two ends. This CDR3 comprises 14 residues.

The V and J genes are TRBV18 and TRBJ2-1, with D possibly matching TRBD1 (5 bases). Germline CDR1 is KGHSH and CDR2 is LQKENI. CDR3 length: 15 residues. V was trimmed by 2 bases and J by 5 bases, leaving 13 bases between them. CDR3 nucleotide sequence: TGTGCCAGCTCACCAAATTCCAGGGTTCACAATGAGCAGTTCTTC. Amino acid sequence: CASSPNSRVHNEQFF.

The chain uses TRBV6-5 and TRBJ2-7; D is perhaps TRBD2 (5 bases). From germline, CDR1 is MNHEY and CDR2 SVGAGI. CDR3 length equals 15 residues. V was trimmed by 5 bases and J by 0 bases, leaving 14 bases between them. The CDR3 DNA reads TGTGCCAGCAGTAAACTAGTTGGGAGCTCCTACGAGCAGTACTTC. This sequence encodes CASSKLVGSSYEQYF.

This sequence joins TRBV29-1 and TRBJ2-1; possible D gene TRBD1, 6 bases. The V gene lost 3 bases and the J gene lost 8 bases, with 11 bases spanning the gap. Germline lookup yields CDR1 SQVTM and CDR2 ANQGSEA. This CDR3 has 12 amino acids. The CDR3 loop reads CSVDQGRDEQFF. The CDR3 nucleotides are TGCAGCGTTGATCAGGGGAGAGATGAGCAGTTCTTC.

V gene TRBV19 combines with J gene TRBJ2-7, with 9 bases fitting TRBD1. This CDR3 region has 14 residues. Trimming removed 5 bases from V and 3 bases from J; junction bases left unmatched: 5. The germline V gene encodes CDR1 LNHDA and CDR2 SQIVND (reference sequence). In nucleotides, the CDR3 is TGTGCCAGTAGTCCCCAGGGACAGGGCTACGAGCAGTACTTC. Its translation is CASSPQGQGYEQYF.

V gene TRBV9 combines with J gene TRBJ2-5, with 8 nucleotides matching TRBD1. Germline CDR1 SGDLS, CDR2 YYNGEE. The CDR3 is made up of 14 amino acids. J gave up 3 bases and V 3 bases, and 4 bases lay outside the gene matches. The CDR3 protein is CASSARQGKETQYF. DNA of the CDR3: TGTGCCAGCAGCGCCCGACAGGGGAAAGAGACCCAGTACTTC.

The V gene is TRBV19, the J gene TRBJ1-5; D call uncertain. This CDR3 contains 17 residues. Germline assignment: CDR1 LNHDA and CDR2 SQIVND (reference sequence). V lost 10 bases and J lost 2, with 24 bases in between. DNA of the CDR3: TGTGCCACCGCCACTACCTGGGCCCGCGGAGGCAATCAGCCCCAGCATTTT. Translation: CATATTWARGGNQPQHF.

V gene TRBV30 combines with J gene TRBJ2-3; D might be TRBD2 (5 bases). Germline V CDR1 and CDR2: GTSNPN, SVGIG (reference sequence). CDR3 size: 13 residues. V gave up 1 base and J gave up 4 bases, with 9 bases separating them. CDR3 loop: CAWSGTEADTQYF. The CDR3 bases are TGTGCCTGGAGTGGGACTGAGGCAGATACGCAGTATTTT.

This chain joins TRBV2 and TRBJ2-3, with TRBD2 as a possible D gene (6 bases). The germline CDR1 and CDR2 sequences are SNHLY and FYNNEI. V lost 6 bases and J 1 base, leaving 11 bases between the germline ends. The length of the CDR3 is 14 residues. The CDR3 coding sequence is TGTGCCAGCAGGAGGGACTTTGGCACAGATACGCAGTATTTT. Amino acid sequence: CASRRDFGTDTQYF.

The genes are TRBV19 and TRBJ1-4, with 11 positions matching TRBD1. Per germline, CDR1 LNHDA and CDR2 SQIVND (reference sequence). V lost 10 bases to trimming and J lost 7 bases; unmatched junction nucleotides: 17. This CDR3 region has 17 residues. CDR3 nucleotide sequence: TGTGCCACCGACTCCCGCGGGACAGGGGGTTTGGGTGAAAAACTGTTTTTT. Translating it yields CATDSRGTGGLGEKLFF.

CDR3 in amino acids: CASSVRGNTEAFF. The CDR3 DNA sequence: TGTGCCAGCAGCGTGCGGGGGAACACTGAAGCTTTCTTT. This chain links TRBV6-4 with TRBJ1-1; D remains ambiguous. Per the germline V gene, CDR1 is MRHNA and CDR2 is SNTAGT. The V and J ends lost 6 bases and 1 base respectively, with 9 bases between them. The CDR3 covers 13 residues.

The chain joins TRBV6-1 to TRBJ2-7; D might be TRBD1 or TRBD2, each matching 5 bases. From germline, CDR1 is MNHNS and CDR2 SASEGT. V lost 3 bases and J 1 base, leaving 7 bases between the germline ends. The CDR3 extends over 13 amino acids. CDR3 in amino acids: CASSEGESYEQYF. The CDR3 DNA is TGTGCCAGCAGTGAGGGGGAGTCCTACGAGCAGTACTTC.

CDR3 in DNA: TGTGCCAGCAGTTTGGCCGGCCTCGCCGGAAACACCATATATTTT. Translating gives CASSLAGLAGNTIYF. The chain employs TRBV28 and TRBJ1-3; no definite D call. Germline-derived CDR1 and CDR2 are MDHEN and SYDVKM. CDR3 size: 15 residues. Trimming stripped 3 bases from V and 4 bases from J, with 13 bases between.

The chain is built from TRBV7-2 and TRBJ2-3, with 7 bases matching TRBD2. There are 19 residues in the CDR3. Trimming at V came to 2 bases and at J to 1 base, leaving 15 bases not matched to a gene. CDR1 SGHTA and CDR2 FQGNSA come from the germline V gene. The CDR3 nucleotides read TGTGCCAGCAGCTTAAAGGGAGGGCCTCGTGTTTACGGCACAGATACGCAGTATTTT. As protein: CASSLKGGPRVYGTDTQYF.

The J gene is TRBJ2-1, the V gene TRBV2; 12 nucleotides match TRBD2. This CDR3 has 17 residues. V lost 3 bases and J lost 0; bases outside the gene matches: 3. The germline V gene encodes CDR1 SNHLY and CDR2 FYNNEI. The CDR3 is CASSDKTSGSSYNEQFF. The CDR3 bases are TGTGCCAGCAGTGATAAGACTAGCGGGAGCTCCTACAATGAGCAGTTCTTC.

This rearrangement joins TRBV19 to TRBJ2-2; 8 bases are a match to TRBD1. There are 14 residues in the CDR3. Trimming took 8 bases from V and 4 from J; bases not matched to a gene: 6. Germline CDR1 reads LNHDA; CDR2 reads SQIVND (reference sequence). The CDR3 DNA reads TGTGCCAGTTCCTGGACAGGGAGCACCGGGGAGCTGTTTTTT. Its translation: CASSWTGSTGELFF.

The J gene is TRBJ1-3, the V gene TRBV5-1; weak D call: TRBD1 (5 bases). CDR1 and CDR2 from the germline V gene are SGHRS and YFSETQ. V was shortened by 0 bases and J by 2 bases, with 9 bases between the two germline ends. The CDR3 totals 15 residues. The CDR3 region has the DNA TGCGCCAGCAGCTTGGCAGGGCAGACTGGAAACACCATATATTTT. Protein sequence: CASSLAGQTGNTIYF.

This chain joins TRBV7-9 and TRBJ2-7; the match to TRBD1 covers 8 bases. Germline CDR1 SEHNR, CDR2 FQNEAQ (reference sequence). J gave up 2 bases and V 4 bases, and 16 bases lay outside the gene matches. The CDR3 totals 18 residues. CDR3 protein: CASSSGGRGRGGAYEQYF. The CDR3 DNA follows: TGTGCCAGCAGCTCTGGCGGCAGGGGGCGAGGTGGCGCCTACGAGCAGTACTTC.

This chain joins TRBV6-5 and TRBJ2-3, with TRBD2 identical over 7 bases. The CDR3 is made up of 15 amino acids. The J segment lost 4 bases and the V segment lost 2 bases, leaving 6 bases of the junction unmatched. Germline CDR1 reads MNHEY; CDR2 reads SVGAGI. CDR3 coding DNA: TGTGCCAGCAGTTACGTTGCGGGAGTATCAGATACGCAGTATTTT. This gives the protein CASSYVAGVSDTQYF.

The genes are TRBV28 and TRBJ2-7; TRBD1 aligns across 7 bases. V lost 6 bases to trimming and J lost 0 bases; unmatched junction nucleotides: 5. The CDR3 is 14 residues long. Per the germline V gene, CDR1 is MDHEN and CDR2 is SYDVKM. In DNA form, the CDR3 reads TGTGCCAGCAGACCGACAGGGTACTCCTACGAGCAGTACTTC. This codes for CASRPTGYSYEQYF.

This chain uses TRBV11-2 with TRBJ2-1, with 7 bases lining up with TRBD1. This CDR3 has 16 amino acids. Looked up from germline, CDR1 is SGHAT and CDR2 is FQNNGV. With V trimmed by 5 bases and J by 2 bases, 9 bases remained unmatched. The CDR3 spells CASSRRGQIPYNEQFF. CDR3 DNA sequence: TGTGCCAGCAGCCGAAGGGGACAGATCCCCTACAATGAGCAGTTCTTC.

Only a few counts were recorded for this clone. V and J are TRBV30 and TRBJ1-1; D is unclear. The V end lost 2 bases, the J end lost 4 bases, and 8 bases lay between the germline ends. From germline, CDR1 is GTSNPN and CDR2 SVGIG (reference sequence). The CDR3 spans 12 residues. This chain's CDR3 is CAWSSASTEAFF. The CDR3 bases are TGTGCCTGGAGTAGCGCAAGCACTGAAGCTTTCTTT.

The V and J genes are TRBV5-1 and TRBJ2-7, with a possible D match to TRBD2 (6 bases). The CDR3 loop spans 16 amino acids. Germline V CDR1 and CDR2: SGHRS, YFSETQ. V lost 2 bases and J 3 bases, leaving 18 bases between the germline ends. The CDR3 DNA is TGCGCCAGCAGCTTCCTTTGGGGACTCGAGGGCTACGAGCAGTACTTC. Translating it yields CASSFLWGLEGYEQYF.

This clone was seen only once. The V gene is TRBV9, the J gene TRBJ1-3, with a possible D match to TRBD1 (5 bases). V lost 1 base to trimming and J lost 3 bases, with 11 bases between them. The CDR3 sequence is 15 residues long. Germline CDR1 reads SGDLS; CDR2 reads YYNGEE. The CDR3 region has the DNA TGTGCCAGCAGCGTATCGGGGGAGTATGGAAACACCATATATTTT. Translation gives CASSVSGEYGNTIYF.

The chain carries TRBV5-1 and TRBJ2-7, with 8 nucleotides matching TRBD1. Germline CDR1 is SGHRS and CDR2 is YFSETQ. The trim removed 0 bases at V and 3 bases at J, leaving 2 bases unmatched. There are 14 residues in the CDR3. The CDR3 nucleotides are TGCGCCAGCAGCTTGGCGACAGGGGTCTACGAGCAGTACTTC. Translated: CASSLATGVYEQYF.